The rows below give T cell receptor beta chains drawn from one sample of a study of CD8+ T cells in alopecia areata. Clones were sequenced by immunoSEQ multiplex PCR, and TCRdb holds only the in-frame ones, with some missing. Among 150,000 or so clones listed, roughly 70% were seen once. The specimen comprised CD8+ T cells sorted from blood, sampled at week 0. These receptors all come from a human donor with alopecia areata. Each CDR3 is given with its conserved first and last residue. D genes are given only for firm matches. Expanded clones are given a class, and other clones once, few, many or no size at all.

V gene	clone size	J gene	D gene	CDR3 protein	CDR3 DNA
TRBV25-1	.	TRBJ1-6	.	CASSSGVVSPLHF	TGTGCCAGCAGTTCAGGCGTGGTTTCACCCCTCCACTTT
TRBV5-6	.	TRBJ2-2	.	CASNKGSSTGELFF	TGTGCCAGCAACAAAGGGAGTTCCACCGGGGAGCTGTTTTTT
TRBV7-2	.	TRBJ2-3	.	CASSLVSRQNTDTQYF	TGTGCCAGCAGCTTAGTGAGTAGACAGAACACAGATACGCAGTATTTT
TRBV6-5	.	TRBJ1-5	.	CASGQAEKPQHF	TGTGCCAGCGGCCAAGCGGAGAAGCCCCAGCATTTT
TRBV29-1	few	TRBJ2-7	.	CSVAQRDGYEQYF	TGCAGCGTTGCTCAGAGGGACGGCTACGAGCAGTACTTC
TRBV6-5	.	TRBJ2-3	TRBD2	CASSGTSGGSDTQYF	TGTGCCAGCAGCGGGACTAGCGGGGGCTCAGATACGCAGTATTTT
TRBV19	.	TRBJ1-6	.	CASRASREAYNSPLHF	TGTGCCAGTAGGGCTAGCAGGGAGGCTTATAATTCACCCCTCCACTTT
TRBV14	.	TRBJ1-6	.	CASSQQGADNSPLHF	TGTGCCAGCAGCCAACAGGGAGCGGATAATTCACCCCTCCACTTT
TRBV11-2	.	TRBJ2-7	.	CASSLGGDYEQYF	TGTGCCAGCAGCTTAGGAGGGGACTACGAGCAGTACTTC
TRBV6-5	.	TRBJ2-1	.	CASSYGRDEQFF	TGTGCCAGCAGTTACGGACGGGATGAGCAGTTCTTC
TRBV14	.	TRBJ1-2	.	CASSQDGLLANYGYTF	TGTGCCAGCAGCCAAGATGGTCTGTTAGCTAACTATGGCTACACCTTC
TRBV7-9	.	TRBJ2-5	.	CASSPRETQYF	TGTGCCAGCAGCCCCCGAGAGACCCAGTACTTC
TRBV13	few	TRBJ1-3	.	CASSQGNSGNTIYF	TGTGCCAGCAGCCAGGGGAACTCTGGAAACACCATATATTTT
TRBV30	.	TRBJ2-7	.	CAWSVGGPYEQYF	TGTGCCTGGAGTGTAGGAGGCCCCTACGAGCAGTACTTC
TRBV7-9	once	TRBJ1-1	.	CASSLDGLNTEAFF	TGTGCCAGCAGCTTAGACGGGCTTAACACTGAAGCTTTCTTT
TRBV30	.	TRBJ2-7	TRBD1	CAWTAGGNEQYF	TGTGCCTGGACCGCAGGGGGAAACGAGCAGTACTTC
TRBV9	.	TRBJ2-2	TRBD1	CASSVVEGRDRDTGELFF	TGTGCCAGCAGCGTAGTGGAGGGTCGGGACAGGGACACCGGGGAGCTGTTTTTT
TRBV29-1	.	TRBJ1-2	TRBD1	CSVKGDRGSTF	TGCAGCGTCAAGGGGGACAGGGGCTCCACCTTC